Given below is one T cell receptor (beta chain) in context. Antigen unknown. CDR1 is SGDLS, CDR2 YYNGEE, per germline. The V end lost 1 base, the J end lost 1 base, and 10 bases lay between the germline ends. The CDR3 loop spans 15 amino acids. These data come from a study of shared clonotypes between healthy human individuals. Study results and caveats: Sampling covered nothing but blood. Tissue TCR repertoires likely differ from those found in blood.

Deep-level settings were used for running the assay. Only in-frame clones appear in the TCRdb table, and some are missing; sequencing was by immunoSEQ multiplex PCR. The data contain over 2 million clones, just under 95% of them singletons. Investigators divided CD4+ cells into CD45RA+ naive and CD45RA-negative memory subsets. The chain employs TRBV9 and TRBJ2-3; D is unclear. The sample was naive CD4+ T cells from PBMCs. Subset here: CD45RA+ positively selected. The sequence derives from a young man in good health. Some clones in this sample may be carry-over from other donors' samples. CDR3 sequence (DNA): TGTGCCAGCAGCGTATATGTGGGCCGCACAGATACGCAGTATTTT. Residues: CASSVYVGRTDTQYF.